This T cell receptor beta chain was obtained from a study of cytomegalovirus exposure and HLA in healthy donors. The study ran its PCR with 60 Vbeta and 13 Jbeta primers. Sequencing used immunoSEQ multiplex PCR; TCRdb keeps in-frame clones, though not all of them. Among approximately 150,000 clones listed, around 80% were seen once. A remark on this clone: As yet, its antigen is unknown.

Study observations and caveats: A missense DCLRE1C variant was associated with V- and J-gene trimming of TCR beta chains in a later analysis, and an independent cohort replicated the association.

Regarding donors, all were healthy bone marrow donors. V shed 4 bases and J 4 bases; nucleotides not matched to a gene: 6. Germline V gene sequence: CDR1 MNHEY, CDR2 SMNVEV (reference sequence). The CDR3 covers 14 residues. The receptor comes from a man aged 35 to 55 in good health and CMV-seropositive. The chain recombines TRBV27 with TRBJ2-7, with 8 bases matching TRBD1. Sequencing used PBMCs. The CDR3 spells CASSWRQGPYEQYF. The CDR3 region has the DNA TGTGCCAGCAGTTGGCGACAGGGGCCTTACGAGCAGTACTTC.